The rows below give T cell receptor beta chains drawn from one sample of a study of T cell responses to AZD1222 COVID-19 vaccine. TCRdb's table, derived via immunoSEQ multiplex PCR, lists solely in-frame clones and lacks some. This repertoire shows under 150,000 clones, about nine tenths found once; its top ten account for under 2%. The source material was peripheral blood, sampled 28 days after the second AZD1222 dose. The receptors here all came from an adult who received the AZD1222 COVID-19 vaccine. The CDR3 runs from the conserved cysteine through the conserved F or W. A D gene is named only where the DNA matches it firmly. Size is omitted from some rows. Given values are once, few, many or a class for expanded clones.

J: TRBJ2-5; V: TRBV7-9; size: -; D: -; CDR3: CASSGTGRQETQYF; DNA: TGTGCCAGCAGCGGCACGGGGAGACAAGAGACCCAGTACTTC
J: TRBJ2-1; V: TRBV6-2/TRBV6-3; size: -; D: -; CDR3: CASSYRPWGGSSYNEQFF; DNA: TGTGCCAGCAGTTACCGACCTTGGGGCGGTAGTTCCTACAATGAGCAGTTCTTC
J: TRBJ1-1; V: TRBV2; size: -; D: TRBD1; CDR3: CASSLQGALYTEAFF; DNA: TGTGCCAGCAGTCTCCAGGGGGCTTTGTACACTGAAGCTTTCTTT
J: TRBJ1-1; V: TRBV7-9; size: once; D: TRBD1; CDR3: CASSSGQGGPNTEAFF; DNA: TGTGCCAGCAGCTCGGGACAGGGGGGCCCAAACACTGAAGCTTTCTTT
J: TRBJ1-2; V: TRBV6-6; size: -; D: -; CDR3: CASSYSGPRADGYTF; DNA: TGTGCCAGCAGTTACTCGGGACCGAGGGCGGACGGCTACACCTTC
J: TRBJ1-2; V: TRBV6-1; size: -; D: TRBD1; CDR3: CASSDRTGGDYGYTF; DNA: TGTGCCAGCAGTGACAGGACAGGGGGCGACTATGGCTACACCTTC
J: TRBJ2-1; V: TRBV9; size: -; D: -; CDR3: CASSSLGGASGDEQFF; DNA: TGTGCCAGCAGCTCCTTGGGGGGGGCCTCAGGCGATGAGCAGTTCTTC
J: TRBJ1-1; V: TRBV18; size: once; D: -; CDR3: CASSDGSGTEAFF; DNA: TGTGCCAGCTCAGACGGAAGCGGCACTGAAGCTTTCTTT
J: TRBJ2-1; V: TRBV6-2/TRBV6-3; size: once; D: -; CDR3: CASSFPGAVEQFF; DNA: TGTGCCAGCAGTTTCCCGGGAGCGGTTGAGCAGTTCTTC
J: TRBJ2-3; V: TRBV7-8; size: -; D: TRBD2; CDR3: CASSGVSGRADTQYF; DNA: TGTGCCAGCAGCGGCGTTAGCGGGAGGGCAGATACGCAGTATTTT
J: TRBJ2-1; V: TRBV7-9; size: -; D: TRBD1; CDR3: CASSKTGGSYNEQFF; DNA: TGTGCCAGCAGCAAGACAGGGGGGTCCTACAATGAGCAGTTCTTC
J: TRBJ2-6; V: TRBV5-4; size: -; D: -; CDR3: CASSPGLIRDSGANVLTF; DNA: TGTGCCAGCAGCCCGGGCCTTATTAGGGACTCTGGGGCCAACGTCCTGACTTTC
J: TRBJ1-5; V: TRBV19; size: -; D: -; CDR3: CASSMGQGGQPQHF; DNA: TGTGCCAGTAGTATGGGGCAGGGTGGCCAGCCCCAGCATTTT
J: TRBJ1-2; V: TRBV7-9; size: -; D: -; CDR3: CASSPTLSLGYTF; DNA: TGTGCCAGCAGCCCGACCCTATCCCTTGGCTACACCTTC
J: TRBJ2-2; V: TRBV9; size: -; D: -; CDR3: CASSPGGTGELFF; DNA: TGTGCCAGCAGCCCAGGTGGGACCGGGGAGCTGTTTTTT
J: TRBJ1-1; V: TRBV6-5; size: -; D: -; CDR3: CASSLRTASEAFF; DNA: TGTGCCAGCAGCCTAAGGACAGCGAGTGAAGCTTTCTTT
J: TRBJ1-4; V: TRBV19; size: -; D: TRBD1; CDR3: CASSAQQGEVEKLFF; DNA: TGTGCCAGTAGCGCACAACAGGGGGAGGTAGAAAAACTGTTTTTT
J: TRBJ2-1; V: TRBV11-1; size: -; D: TRBD2; CDR3: CASSTLAGGGNNEQFF; DNA: TGTGCCAGCAGCACCCTAGCGGGAGGGGGAAACAATGAGCAGTTCTTC
J: TRBJ2-1; V: TRBV29-1; size: -; D: -; CDR3: CSVESTYNEQFF; DNA: TGCAGCGTTGAGTCCACCTACAATGAGCAGTTCTTC
J: TRBJ1-1; V: TRBV6-5; size: -; D: -; CDR3: CASRFNRNTEAFF; DNA: TGTGCCAGCAGATTTAACAGGAACACTGAAGCTTTCTTT
J: TRBJ1-1; V: TRBV18; size: -; D: -; CDR3: CASSPPTGNTEAFF; DNA: TGTGCCAGCTCACCACCGACAGGGAACACTGAAGCTTTCTTT
J: TRBJ1-1; V: TRBV27; size: once; D: TRBD1; CDR3: CASSLLGQGVDTEAFF; DNA: TGTGCCAGCAGTTTACTGGGGCAGGGGGTTGACACTGAAGCTTTCTTT
J: TRBJ1-2; V: TRBV5-1; size: -; D: -; CDR3: CASSLRAEGGYTF; DNA: TGCGCCAGCAGCTTGCGGGCCGAGGGGGGCTACACCTTC
J: TRBJ1-2; V: TRBV7-2; size: -; D: -; CDR3: CASSTGQPNYGYTF; DNA: TGTGCCAGCAGCACCGGACAGCCTAACTATGGCTACACCTTC
J: TRBJ1-4; V: TRBV18; size: -; D: -; CDR3: CASSPAGKLATNEKLFF; DNA: TGTGCCAGCTCTCCCGCCGGAAAGCTCGCAACTAATGAAAAACTGTTTTTT
J: TRBJ1-2; V: TRBV5-1; size: -; D: -; CDR3: CASSLGQGGYGYTF; DNA: TGCGCCAGCAGCTTGGGGCAGGGTGGCTATGGCTACACCTTC
J: TRBJ1-2; V: TRBV9; size: -; D: -; CDR3: CASSVRHVANYGYTF; DNA: TGTGCCAGCAGCGTAAGACACGTCGCTAACTATGGCTACACCTTC
J: TRBJ1-5; V: TRBV30; size: -; D: -; CDR3: CAWSVVGDQPQHF; DNA: TGTGCCTGGAGTGTGGTAGGGGATCAGCCCCAGCATTTT
J: TRBJ2-3; V: TRBV5-4; size: -; D: -; CDR3: CASSQRLIAVGDTQYF; DNA: TGTGCCAGCAGCCAGCGCCTAATAGCCGTAGGAGATACGCAGTATTTT
J: TRBJ2-5; V: TRBV5-4; size: -; D: TRBD2; CDR3: CASSLASGGETQYF; DNA: TGTGCCAGCAGCTTGGCTAGCGGGGGGGAGACCCAGTACTTC
J: TRBJ1-5; V: TRBV12-3/TRBV12-4; size: -; D: -; CDR3: CATSQVSNQPQHF; DNA: TGTGCCACCTCGCAGGTTAGCAATCAGCCCCAGCATTTT
J: TRBJ2-3; V: TRBV10-3; size: -; D: -; CDR3: CAIGSTDTQYF; DNA: TGTGCCATAGGATCGACAGATACGCAGTATTTT
J: TRBJ2-6; V: TRBV19; size: -; D: -; CDR3: CASSIDHRGAGANVLTF; DNA: TGTGCCAGTAGTATAGATCATAGAGGGGCTGGGGCCAACGTCCTGACTTTC
J: TRBJ1-5; V: TRBV30; size: -; D: -; CDR3: CAWSTHPEGQPQHF; DNA: TGTGCCTGGAGTACTCATCCGGAGGGTCAGCCCCAGCATTTT
J: TRBJ2-7; V: TRBV15; size: -; D: TRBD1; CDR3: CATGQGRYEQYF; DNA: TGTGCCACCGGACAGGGGAGGTACGAGCAGTACTTC
J: TRBJ1-1; V: TRBV30; size: -; D: -; CDR3: CAWRDSGGAFF; DNA: TGTGCCTGGAGGGACTCGGGGGGAGCTTTCTTT
J: TRBJ1-1; V: TRBV5-1; size: -; D: -; CDR3: CASSLGTDNTEAFF; DNA: TGCGCCAGCAGCTTGGGGACTGATAACACTGAAGCTTTCTTT
J: TRBJ2-2; V: TRBV11-3; size: -; D: -; CDR3: CASSLRLTGELFF; DNA: TGTGCCAGCAGCTTAAGACTAACCGGGGAGCTGTTTTTT
J: TRBJ2-1; V: TRBV3-1/TRBV3-2; size: once; D: -; CDR3: CASSQGWSAEEQFF; DNA: TGTGCCAGCAGCCAAGGGTGGTCCGCCGAGGAGCAGTTCTTC
J: TRBJ1-2; V: TRBV4-1; size: -; D: TRBD1; CDR3: CASSQVPRTGGVNYGYTF; DNA: TGCGCCAGCAGCCAAGTTCCAAGGACAGGGGGCGTTAACTATGGCTACACCTTC
J: TRBJ2-1; V: TRBV4-3; size: -; D: TRBD1; CDR3: CASSLGTGTYNEQFF; DNA: TGCGCCAGCAGCCTGGGGACAGGGACCTACAATGAGCAGTTCTTC
J: TRBJ1-1; V: TRBV6-5; size: once; D: -; CDR3: CASRLLPANTEAFF; DNA: TGTGCCAGCAGACTCTTGCCGGCCAACACTGAAGCTTTCTTT
J: TRBJ2-1; V: TRBV28; size: -; D: -; CDR3: CASSSAWDEFF; DNA: TGTGCCAGCAGTTCAGCCTGGGACGAGTTCTTC
J: TRBJ2-3; V: TRBV28; size: -; D: -; CDR3: CASSTQGNWGDTQYF; DNA: TGTGCCAGCAGCACCCAGGGGAATTGGGGCGATACGCAGTATTTT
J: TRBJ1-2; V: TRBV4-1; size: -; D: TRBD1; CDR3: CASSQGETGVGYTF; DNA: TGCGCCAGCAGCCAAGGGGAGACAGGGGTCGGCTACACCTTC
J: TRBJ1-5; V: TRBV19; size: -; D: -; CDR3: CASSITGLSQPQHF; DNA: TGTGCCAGTAGTATCACGGGGTTATCTCAGCCCCAGCATTTT
J: TRBJ1-2; V: TRBV5-4; size: -; D: -; CDR3: CASSLESGGDGYTF; DNA: TGTGCCAGCAGCTTGGAGTCGGGGGGCGATGGCTACACCTTC
J: TRBJ1-1; V: TRBV18; size: -; D: -; CDR3: CASSPSGGRRTEAFF; DNA: TGTGCCAGCTCCCCCAGTGGGGGGCGGAGAACTGAAGCTTTCTTT
J: TRBJ1-1; V: TRBV7-7; size: -; D: TRBD1; CDR3: CASSPYPGQGEAFF; DNA: TGTGCTAGCAGCCCCTACCCGGGACAGGGCGAAGCTTTCTTT